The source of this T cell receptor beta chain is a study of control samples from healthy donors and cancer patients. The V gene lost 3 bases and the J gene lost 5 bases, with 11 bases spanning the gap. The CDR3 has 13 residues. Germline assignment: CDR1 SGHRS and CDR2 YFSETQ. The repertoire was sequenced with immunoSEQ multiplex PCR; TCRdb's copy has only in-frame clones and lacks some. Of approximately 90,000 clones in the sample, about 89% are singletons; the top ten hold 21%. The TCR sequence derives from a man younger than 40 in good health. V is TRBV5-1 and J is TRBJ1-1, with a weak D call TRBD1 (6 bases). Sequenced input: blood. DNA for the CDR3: TGCGCCAGCAGCTCACAGGGTGCGACTGAAGCTTTCTTT. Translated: CASSSQGATEAFF. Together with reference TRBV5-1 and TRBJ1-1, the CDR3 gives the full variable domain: KAGVTQTPRYLIKTRGQQVTLSCSPISGHRSVSWYQQTPGQGLQFLFEYFSETQRNKGNFPGRFSGRQFSNSRSEMNVSTLELGDSALYLCASSSQGATEAFFGQGTRLTVV.